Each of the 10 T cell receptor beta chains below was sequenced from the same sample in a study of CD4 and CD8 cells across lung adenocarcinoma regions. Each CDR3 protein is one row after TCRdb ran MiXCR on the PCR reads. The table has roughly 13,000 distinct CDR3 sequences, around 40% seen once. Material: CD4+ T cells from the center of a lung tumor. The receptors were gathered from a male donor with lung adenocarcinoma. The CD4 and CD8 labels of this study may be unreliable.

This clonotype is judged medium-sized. The CDR3 loop reads CASSYSWDMTSYEQYF. The CDR3 DNA is TGTGCCAGCAGTTACTCATGGGACATGACCTCCTACGAGCAGTACTTC. The V gene is TRBV6-5, the J gene TRBJ2-7, with a tentative D call TRBD1 (6 bases). Germline V CDR1 and CDR2: MNHEY, SVGAGI. Trimming removed 0 bases at V and 0 bases at J, with 12 bases between. This CDR3 spans 16 amino acids.

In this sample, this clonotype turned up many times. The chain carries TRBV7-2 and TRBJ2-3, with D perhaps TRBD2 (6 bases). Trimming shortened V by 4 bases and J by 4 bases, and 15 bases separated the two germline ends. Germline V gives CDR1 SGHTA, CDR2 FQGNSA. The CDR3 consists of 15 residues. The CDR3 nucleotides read TGTGCCAGCAGCTCGGGGGTCAGGGTGGCAGATACGCAGTATTTT. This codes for CASSSGVRVADTQYF.

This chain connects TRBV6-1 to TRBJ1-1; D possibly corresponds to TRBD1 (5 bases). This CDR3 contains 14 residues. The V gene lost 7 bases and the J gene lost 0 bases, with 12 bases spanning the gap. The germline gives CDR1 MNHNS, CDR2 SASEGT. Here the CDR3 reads CASKLGTMNTEAFF. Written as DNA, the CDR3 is TGTGCCAGCAAACTAGGGACGATGAACACTGAAGCTTTCTTT.

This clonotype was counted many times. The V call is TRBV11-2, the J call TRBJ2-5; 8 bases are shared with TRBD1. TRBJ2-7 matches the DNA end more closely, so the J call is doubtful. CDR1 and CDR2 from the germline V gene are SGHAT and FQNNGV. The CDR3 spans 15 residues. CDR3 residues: CASSPELGQGYEQYF. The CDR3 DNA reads TGTGCCAGCAGCCCCGAACTCGGACAGGGCTACGAGCAGTACTTC.

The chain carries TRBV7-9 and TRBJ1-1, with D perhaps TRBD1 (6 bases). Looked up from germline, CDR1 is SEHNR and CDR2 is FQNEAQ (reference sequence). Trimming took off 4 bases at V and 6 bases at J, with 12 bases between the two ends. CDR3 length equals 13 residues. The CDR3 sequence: CASSSSGGSEAFF. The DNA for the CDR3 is TGTGCCAGCAGCTCTAGCGGGGGCTCTGAAGCTTTCTTT. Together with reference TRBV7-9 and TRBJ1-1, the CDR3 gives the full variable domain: DTGVSQNPRHKITKRGQNVTFRCDPISEHNRLYWYRQTLGQGPEFLTYFQNEAQLEKSRLLSDRFSAERPKGSFSTLEIQRTEQGDSAMYLCASSSSGGSEAFFGQGTRLTVV.

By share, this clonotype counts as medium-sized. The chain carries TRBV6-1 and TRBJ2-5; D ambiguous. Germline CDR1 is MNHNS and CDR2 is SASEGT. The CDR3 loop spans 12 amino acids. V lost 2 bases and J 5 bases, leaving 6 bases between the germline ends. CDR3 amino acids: CASSETRETQYF. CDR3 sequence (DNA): TGTGCCAGCAGTGAAACTCGCGAGACCCAGTACTTC.

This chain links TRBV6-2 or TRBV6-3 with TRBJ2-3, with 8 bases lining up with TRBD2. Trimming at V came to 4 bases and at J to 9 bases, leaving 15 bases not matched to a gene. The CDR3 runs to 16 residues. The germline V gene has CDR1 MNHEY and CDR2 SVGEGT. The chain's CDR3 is CASSLPGGRGENTQYF. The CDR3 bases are TGTGCCAGCAGTTTACCGGGGGGGAGGGGCGAAAACACGCAGTATTTT.

The DNA for the CDR3 is TGTGCCAGCAGTTTAGGAACAGGGGTATTTTACGAGCAGTACTTC. Translating gives CASSLGTGVFYEQYF. The chain uses TRBV27 and TRBJ2-7, with 7 bases identical to TRBD1. Germline assignment: CDR1 MNHEY and CDR2 SMNVEV (reference sequence). The CDR3 loop spans 15 amino acids. The V gene end was trimmed by 2 bases and the J gene end by 4 bases; junction bases not matched to a gene: 8.

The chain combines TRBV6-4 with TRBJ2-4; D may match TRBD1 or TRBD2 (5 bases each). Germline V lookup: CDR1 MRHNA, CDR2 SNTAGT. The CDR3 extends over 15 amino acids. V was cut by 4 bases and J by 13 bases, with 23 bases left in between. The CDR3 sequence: CASSAGLWGTDMQYF. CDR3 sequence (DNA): TGTGCCAGCAGTGCGGGGCTGTGGGGCACAGATATGCAGTACTTC.

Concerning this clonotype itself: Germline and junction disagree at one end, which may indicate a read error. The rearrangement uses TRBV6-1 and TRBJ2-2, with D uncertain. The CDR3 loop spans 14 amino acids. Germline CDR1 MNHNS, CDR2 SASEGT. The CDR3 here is CPSSQAVNTGTQFF. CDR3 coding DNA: TGCCCGAGCAGTCAAGCTGTCAACACCGGTACGCAGTTTTTT.